The clone carrying this T cell receptor (beta chain) was observed a handful of times. The source of the sample is a study of blood T cell repertoires in COVID-19. Overall study context: Donors in the United States, Italy and Spain gave samples during acute or convalescent COVID-19. The analysed material was cDNA or gDNA that came from T cells, B-cell-depleted T cells, or PBMCs.

V lost 4 bases and J 6 bases, leaving 17 bases between the germline ends. This CDR3 has 15 residues. Germline V gene data show CDR1 as SGDLS and CDR2 as YYNGEE. Seattle patients were enrolled during active infection and followed longitudinally. Authors' data handling: By means of reference gene primer amplification, nucleated cell counts were estimated. Some clones are missing from TCRdb's copy, which holds only in-frame ones; the method was immunoSEQ multiplex PCR. V and J calls and clone size come straight from that table; D and trimming were deduced from the DNA. In the table there are under 250,000 clones, 70% to 90% of which are singletons.

This clonotype originated in a man aged 45-65 years with COVID-19, enrolled during active disease. Material for sequencing was peripheral blood. J is TRBJ1-3 and V is TRBV9, with a weak D call TRBD1 (5 bases). CDR3: CASSPRGGLQNTIYF. The CDR3 DNA follows: TGTGCCAGCAGCCCCCGGGGGGGATTGCAAAACACCATATATTTT.